These 27 T cell receptor beta chains were sequenced from one sample in a study of cytotoxic CD8 clonotypes in ibrutinib-treated CLL (dated by TCRdb to the early 2020s). Preparation of the library involved the immunoSEQ multiplex PCR assay. TCRdb holds this immuneACCESS table with in-frame rearrangements only. Some clones are missing; in checked studies, unresolved V genes explain under half, and the rest has no known cause. This sample has 35,000 or so clones in its table, and 65% to 75% of those were observed once. The ten largest clonotypes hold approximately 16% of the sample. This sample's time point label indicates: progressive disease on ibrutinib. Sequences were derived from PBMCs, sampled at disease progression, from a patient treated with ibrutinib. These receptors were collected from a human donor with chronic lymphocytic leukemia.

By proportion, this clone is medium-sized. This rearrangement joins TRBV12-5 to TRBJ2-3; D is ambiguous. The germline V and J ends were trimmed by 4 bases and 6 bases, with 11 bases remaining between them. This CDR3 comprises 13 residues. Looked up from germline, CDR1 is LGHNT and CDR2 is FRNRAP. The CDR3 DNA follows: TGTGCTAGTGGTTCCCACATCGCTGATACGCAGTATTTT. Translated, it gives CASGSHIADTQYF. Combining the CDR3 with reference TRBV12-5 and TRBJ2-3 gives the whole variable domain DARVTQTPRHKVTEMGQEVTMRCQPILGHNTVFWYRQTMMQGLELLAYFRNRAPLDDSGMPKDRFSAEMPDATLATLKIQPSEPRDSAVYFCASGSHIADTQYFGPGTRLTVL.

The V gene is TRBV5-1, the J gene TRBJ2-4; D call uncertain. CDR1 is SGHRS, CDR2 YFSETQ, per germline. Trimming left V 0 bases short and J 0 bases short, with 13 bases between. CDR3 size: 17 residues. For the CDR3, the DNA is TGCGCCAGCAGCTTGGGGGGTCACGATCTAGCCAAAAACATTCAGTACTTC. Translated, it gives CASSLGGHDLAKNIQYF.

This clone is medium-sized within its sample. This chain joins TRBV25-1 and TRBJ1-2; D is unclear. The length of the CDR3 is 11 residues. From germline, CDR1 is MGHDK and CDR2 SYGVNS. The ends were cut back, 2 bases at V and 8 bases at J, with 6 bases in the middle. This CDR3 reads CASSEGIGYTF. The CDR3 DNA sequence: TGTGCCAGCAGTGAAGGGATCGGCTACACCTTC.

V gene TRBV11-2 combines with J gene TRBJ2-1, with TRBD1 as a possible D gene (7 bases). The CDR3 is 15 amino acids. V was pared by 5 bases and J by 4 bases, with 15 bases between. Germline V CDR1 and CDR2: SGHAT, FQNNGV. The CDR3 reads CASSPQGGQYNEQFF. The CDR3 bases are TGTGCCAGCAGCCCCCAGGGGGGCCAATACAATGAGCAGTTCTTC.

The chain uses TRBV9 and TRBJ2-7, with 7 bases lining up with TRBD2. The J segment lost 5 bases and the V segment lost 0 bases, leaving 8 bases of the junction unmatched. The length of the CDR3 is 15 residues. CDR1 and CDR2 from the germline V gene are SGDLS and YYNGEE. In DNA form, the CDR3 reads TGTGCCAGCAGCGTAGGAGGGCGGGAGTTCGACGAGCAGTACTTC. Protein sequence: CASSVGGREFDEQYF.

V is TRBV5-4 and J is TRBJ2-7, with D perhaps given as TRBD1 or TRBD2 (5 bases each). The V and J ends lost 4 bases and 2 bases respectively, with 13 bases between them. This CDR3 comprises 14 residues. Germline V CDR1 and CDR2: SGHNT, YYREEE (reference sequence). The CDR3 bases are TGTGCCAGCAGCCCGACGGGGCCTCCCTACGAGCAGTACTTC. Amino acid sequence: CASSPTGPPYEQYF.

The J gene is TRBJ2-2, the V gene TRBV6-1; D is ambiguous. The CDR3 runs to 15 residues. CDR1 is MNHNS, CDR2 SASEGT, per germline. V was trimmed by 1 base and J by 0 bases, leaving 6 bases between them. The CDR3 sequence is CASSEVPTNTGELFF. DNA of the CDR3: TGTGCCAGCAGTGAAGTACCGACGAACACCGGGGAGCTGTTTTTT.

The chain has TRBV19 and TRBJ1-6; 7 positions agree with TRBD1. The CDR3 extends over 14 amino acids. The trim removed 8 bases at V and 6 bases at J, leaving 7 bases unmatched. Germline V CDR1 and CDR2: LNHDA, SQIVND (reference sequence). This CDR3 reads CASGYRGGNSPLHF. The DNA for the CDR3 is TGTGCCAGTGGCTACAGGGGTGGTAATTCACCCCTCCACTTT.

The table lists this clone with a few counts. V gene TRBV5-1 combines with J gene TRBJ1-6, with 7 bases that match TRBD1. In germline, CDR1 is SGHRS, CDR2 YFSETQ. Losses at the gene ends were 1 base for V and 6 bases for J; bases not matched to a gene: 4. The CDR3 is made up of 15 amino acids. This chain's CDR3 is CASSLITGVNSPLHF. The CDR3 DNA sequence: TGCGCCAGCAGCTTGATCACAGGGGTTAATTCACCCCTCCACTTT.

V and J are TRBV29-1 and TRBJ1-1; TRBD1 is a possible D gene (6 bases). CDR1 and CDR2 from the germline V gene are SQVTM and ANQGSEA. The length of the CDR3 is 16 residues. V shed 3 bases and J shed 4 bases, with 21 bases lying between them. The CDR3 bases are TGCAGCGTTGAGAATTCAGGGGTCCGTTCCGGCACTGAAGCTTTCTTT. Translation gives CSVENSGVRSGTEAFF.

This rearrangement joins TRBV6-4 to TRBJ2-1; the D gene is possibly TRBD2 (8 bases). In germline, CDR1 is MRHNA, CDR2 SNTAGT. The V gene lost 3 bases and the J gene lost 9 bases, with 18 bases spanning the gap. The CDR3 has 15 residues. CDR3 nucleotide sequence: TGTGCCAGCAGTGAAGGAGCGGGGGAGGGGGCTGAGCAGTTCTTC. Its protein is CASSEGAGEGAEQFF.

The chain combines TRBV7-6 with TRBJ2-2, with D possibly being TRBD1 (6 bases). This CDR3 has 17 residues. Trimming stripped 1 base from V and 2 bases from J, with 14 bases between. The germline CDR1 and CDR2 sequences are SGHVS and FNYEAQ. The CDR3 sequence: CASSLGGLGANTGELFF. The CDR3 DNA reads TGTGCCAGCAGCTTAGGGGGGCTGGGGGCAAACACCGGGGAGCTGTTTTTT.

This rearrangement joins TRBV14 to TRBJ2-5; 8 positions agree with TRBD2. The length of the CDR3 is 14 residues. With 4 bases clipped from V and 7 bases from J, the junction kept 8 bases outside the gene matches. Germline V gene lookup returns CDR1 SGHDN and CDR2 FVKESK. CDR3 nucleotides: TGTGCCAGCAGCCGAGGAGGACTAGCCGGGACCCAGTACTTC. Translation gives CASSRGGLAGTQYF.

This clone was observed a handful of times. This chain joins TRBV19 and TRBJ1-4; D uncertain. Per the germline V gene, CDR1 is LNHDA and CDR2 is SQIVND (reference sequence). Trimming stripped 5 bases from V and 0 bases from J, with 7 bases between. This CDR3 comprises 14 residues. CDR3 coding DNA: TGTGCCAGTAGTGGCGCACCAACTAATGAAAAACTGTTTTTT. Translating gives CASSGAPTNEKLFF.

V usage is TRBV19 and J usage is TRBJ2-3; D assignment may be TRBD1 or TRBD2 (5 bases each). Germline CDR1 is LNHDA and CDR2 is SQIVND (reference sequence). The CDR3 length is 14 residues. V was pared by 7 bases and J by 2 bases, with 13 bases between. CDR3 DNA: TGTGCCAGTACCGGGACCGGGGTCACAGATACGCAGTATTTT. It encodes CASTGTGVTDTQYF.

The chain has TRBV14 and TRBJ2-2; D ambiguous. Trimming stripped 1 base from V and 6 bases from J, with 6 bases between. In germline, CDR1 is SGHDN, CDR2 FVKESK. This CDR3 region has 13 residues. CDR3 nucleotides: TGTGCCAGCAGCCAAGGTTTCGCCGGGGAGCTGTTTTTT. Its protein is CASSQGFAGELFF.

The chain combines TRBV21-1 with TRBJ2-5. TRBV21-1 corresponds to a pseudogene. The CDR3 contains 14 residues. The CDR3 DNA is TGTGCCAGCTGGACCGGCCCGGTGGCTGAGACCCAGTACTTC. This translates into CASWTGPVAETQYF.

J is TRBJ2-5 and V is TRBV4-1, with 7 bases matching TRBD1. The germline V gene has CDR1 MGHRA and CDR2 YSYEKL. V dropped 0 bases and J dropped 6; count of bases not matched to a gene: 7. The CDR3 consists of 15 residues. In DNA, the CDR3 is TGCGCCAGCAGCCAAGATCTAGGGGGCCCTAAGACCCAGTACTTC. Encoded protein: CASSQDLGGPKTQYF.

V usage is TRBV15 and J usage is TRBJ2-7, with D maybe TRBD2 (5 bases). Germline V gives CDR1 LNHNV, CDR2 YYDKDF (reference sequence). The CDR3 runs to 16 residues. V dropped 2 bases and J dropped 1 base, with 15 bases sitting between them. The CDR3 DNA reads TGTGCCACCAGCAGAAATACGGCGGGCGGATCCTACGAGCAGTACTTC. Encoded protein: CATSRNTAGGSYEQYF.

The CDR3 coding sequence is TGCGCCAGCAGTGGAGCCTTCCTGACAGGGCAAGAGACCCAGTACTTC. Translated: CASSGAFLTGQETQYF. V usage is TRBV10-2 and J usage is TRBJ2-5; TRBD1 matches 7 bases. The trim removed 4 bases at V and 2 bases at J, leaving 10 bases unmatched. Germline V gene lookup returns CDR1 WSHSY and CDR2 SAAADI. This CDR3 spans 16 amino acids.

This chain links TRBV4-1 with TRBJ2-7; D remains ambiguous. V was pared by 4 bases and J by 5 bases, with 9 bases between. The CDR3 is made up of 12 amino acids. CDR1 and CDR2 (germline): MGHRA, YSYEKL. The CDR3 reads CASSPLGNEQYF. CDR3 sequence (DNA): TGCGCCAGCAGCCCTTTGGGAAACGAGCAGTACTTC.

J is TRBJ2-1 and V is TRBV6-4; a possible D gene is TRBD2 (5 bases). This CDR3 has 13 amino acids. Germline-derived CDR1 and CDR2 are MRHNA and SNTAGT. Trimming stripped 4 bases from V and 8 bases from J, with 12 bases between. The CDR3 is CASSAFDGDEQFF. CDR3 in DNA: TGTGCCAGCAGTGCCTTTGACGGGGATGAGCAGTTCTTC.

This chain links TRBV9 with TRBJ1-2; the D is unclear. CDR3 length equals 13 residues. The V gene lost 4 bases and the J gene lost 3 bases, with 10 bases spanning the gap. Germline V CDR1 and CDR2: SGDLS, YYNGEE. The CDR3: CASSPAGDYGYTF. In DNA form, the CDR3 reads TGTGCCAGCAGCCCAGCGGGAGACTATGGCTACACCTTC. The full variable domain, its missing parts supplied by reference TRBV9 and TRBJ1-2, is DSGVTQTPKHLITATGQRVTLRCSPRSGDLSVYWYQQSLDQGLQFLIQYYNGEERAKGNILERFSAQQFPDLHSELNLSSLELGDSALYFCASSPAGDYGYTFGSGTRLTVV.

The sample holds a few counts of this clone. The chain joins TRBV19 to TRBJ1-2, with D hard to call. Germline-derived CDR1 and CDR2 are LNHDA and SQIVND (reference sequence). V lost 5 bases and J lost 4, with 11 bases in between. The CDR3 length is 13 residues. CDR3 region: CASSPRAGYGYTF. The CDR3 DNA follows: TGTGCCAGTAGTCCTCGGGCAGGCTATGGCTACACCTTC.

CDR3 bases: TGTGCCATCACCCTGGGGGGCAGTTCCGGGGAGCTGTTTTTT. Its translation: CAITLGGSSGELFF. The chain employs TRBV10-3 and TRBJ2-2, with D tentatively TRBD1 or TRBD2 (6 bases each). This CDR3 spans 14 amino acids. Looked up from germline, CDR1 is ENHRY and CDR2 is SYGVKD. V lost 7 bases and J lost 6, with 15 bases in between.

This clone is categorized as large (0.1 to 1%). The chain is built from TRBV5-1 and TRBJ2-3, with D maybe TRBD1 (6 bases). Germline V lookup: CDR1 SGHRS, CDR2 YFSETQ. This CDR3 spans 13 amino acids. V lost 5 bases to trimming and J lost 3 bases, with 10 bases between them. Here the CDR3 DNA reads TGCGCCAGCAGGGAACAGGGTACAGATACGCAGTATTTT. It is translated as CASREQGTDTQYF.

The sample holds a few counts of this clone. CDR3 coding DNA: TGTGCCAGTAAGCGGGGGGCAGGGGAGACCCAGTACTTC. Amino acids: CASKRGAGETQYF. The chain is built from TRBV2 and TRBJ2-5; the match to TRBD2 covers 9 bases. This CDR3 region has 13 residues. J was trimmed by 5 bases and V by 9 bases; bases with no gene match: 7. CDR1 is SNHLY, CDR2 FYNNEI, per germline.